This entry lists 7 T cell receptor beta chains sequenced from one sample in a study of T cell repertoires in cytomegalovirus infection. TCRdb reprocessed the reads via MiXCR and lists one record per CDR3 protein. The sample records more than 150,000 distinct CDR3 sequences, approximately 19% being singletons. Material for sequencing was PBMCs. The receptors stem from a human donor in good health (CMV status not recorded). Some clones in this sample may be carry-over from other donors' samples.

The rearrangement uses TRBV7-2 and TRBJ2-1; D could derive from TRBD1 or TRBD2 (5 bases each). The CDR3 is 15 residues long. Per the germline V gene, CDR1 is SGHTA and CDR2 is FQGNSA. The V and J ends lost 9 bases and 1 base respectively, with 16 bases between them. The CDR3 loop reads CASSPGDVSYNEQFF. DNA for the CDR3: TGTGCCAGTAGCCCCGGGGACGTTTCCTACAATGAGCAGTTCTTC.

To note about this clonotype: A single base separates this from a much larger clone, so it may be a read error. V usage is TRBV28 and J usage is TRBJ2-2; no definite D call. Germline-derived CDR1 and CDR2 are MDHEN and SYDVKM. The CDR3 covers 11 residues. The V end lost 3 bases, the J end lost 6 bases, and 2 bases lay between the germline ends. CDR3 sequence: CASSFPGELFF. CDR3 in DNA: TGTGCCAGCAGTTTCCCCGGGGAGCTGTTTTTT. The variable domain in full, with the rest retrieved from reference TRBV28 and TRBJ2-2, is DVKVTQSSRYLVKRTGEKVFLECVQDMDHENMFWYRQDPGLGLRLIYFSYDVKMKEKGDIPEGYSVSREKKERFSLILESASTNQTSMYLCASSFPGELFFGEGSRLTVL.

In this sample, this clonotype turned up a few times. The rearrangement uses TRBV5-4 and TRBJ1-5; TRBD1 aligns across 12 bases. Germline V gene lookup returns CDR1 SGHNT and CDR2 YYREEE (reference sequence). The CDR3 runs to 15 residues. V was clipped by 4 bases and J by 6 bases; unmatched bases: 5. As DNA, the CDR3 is TGTGCCAGCAGCCCGGGACAGGGGGCCGGTCAGCCCCAGCATTTT. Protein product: CASSPGQGAGQPQHF.

CDR3 residues: CATADTMGTQYF. CDR3 in DNA: TGTGCCACCGCCGACACGATGGGGACCCAGTACTTC. The chain links TRBV28 to TRBJ2-5; no reliable D call. Germline assignment: CDR1 MDHEN and CDR2 SYDVKM. V gave up 10 bases and J gave up 7 bases, with 16 bases separating them. The CDR3 contains 12 residues.

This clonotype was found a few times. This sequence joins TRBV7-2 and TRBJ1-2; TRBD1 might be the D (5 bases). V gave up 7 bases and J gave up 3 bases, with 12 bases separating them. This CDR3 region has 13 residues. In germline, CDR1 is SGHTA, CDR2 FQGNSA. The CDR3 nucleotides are TGTGCCAGCATGAACTGGGGGGACTATGGCTACACCTTC. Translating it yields CASMNWGDYGYTF.

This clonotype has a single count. The CDR3 region has the DNA TGTGCCAGCAGCGGAGCGACGGGAACCGATTCACCCCTCCACTTT. Protein sequence: CASSGATGTDSPLHF. The chain links TRBV9 to TRBJ1-6, with D uncertain. The germline V and J ends were trimmed by 3 bases and 8 bases, with 15 bases remaining between them. Germline loops: CDR1 SGDLS, CDR2 YYNGEE. The CDR3 consists of 15 residues. Full variable domain (outside the CDR3, taken from reference TRBV9 and TRBJ1-6): DSGVTQTPKHLITATGQRVTLRCSPRSGDLSVYWYQQSLDQGLQFLIQYYNGEERAKGNILERFSAQQFPDLHSELNLSSLELGDSALYFCASSGATGTDSPLHFGNGTRLTVT.

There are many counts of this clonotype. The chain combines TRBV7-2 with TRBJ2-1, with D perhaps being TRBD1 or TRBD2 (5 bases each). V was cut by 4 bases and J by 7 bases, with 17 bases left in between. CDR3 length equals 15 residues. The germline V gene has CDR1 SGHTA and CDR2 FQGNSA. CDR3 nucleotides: TGTGCCAGCAGCTACGGGACCCCTGCGAGAAATGAGCAGTTCTTC. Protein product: CASSYGTPARNEQFF.